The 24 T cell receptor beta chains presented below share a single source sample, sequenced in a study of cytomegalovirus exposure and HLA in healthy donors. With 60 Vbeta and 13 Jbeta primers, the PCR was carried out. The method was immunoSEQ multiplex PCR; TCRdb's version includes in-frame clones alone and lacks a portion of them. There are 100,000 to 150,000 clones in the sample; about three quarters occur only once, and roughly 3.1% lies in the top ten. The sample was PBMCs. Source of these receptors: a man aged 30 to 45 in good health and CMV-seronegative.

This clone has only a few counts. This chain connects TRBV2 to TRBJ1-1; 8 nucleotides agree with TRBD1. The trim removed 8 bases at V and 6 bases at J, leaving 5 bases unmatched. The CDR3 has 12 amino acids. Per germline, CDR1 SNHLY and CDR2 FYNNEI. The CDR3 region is CASHTGQAEAFF. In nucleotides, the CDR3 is TGTGCCAGCCATACGGGACAGGCTGAAGCTTTCTTT. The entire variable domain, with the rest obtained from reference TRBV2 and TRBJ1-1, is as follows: EPEVTQTPSHQVTQMGQEVILRCVPISNHLYFYWYRQILGQKVEFLVSFYNNEISEKSEIFDDQFSVERPDGSNFTLKIRSTKLEDSAMYFCASHTGQAEAFFGQGTRLTVV.

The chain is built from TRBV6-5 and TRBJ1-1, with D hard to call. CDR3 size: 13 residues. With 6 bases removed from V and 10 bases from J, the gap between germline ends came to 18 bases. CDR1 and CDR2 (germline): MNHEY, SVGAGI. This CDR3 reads CASSSVMRAGAFF. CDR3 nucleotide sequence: TGTGCCAGCAGCTCTGTAATGAGGGCGGGAGCTTTCTTT.

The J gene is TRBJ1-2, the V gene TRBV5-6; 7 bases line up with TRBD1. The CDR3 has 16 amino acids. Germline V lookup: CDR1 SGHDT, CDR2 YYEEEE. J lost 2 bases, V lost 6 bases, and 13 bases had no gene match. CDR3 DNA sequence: TGTGCCAGCAACCTTGGACAGCCAGGGGGAAACTATGGCTACACCTTC. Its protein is CASNLGQPGGNYGYTF. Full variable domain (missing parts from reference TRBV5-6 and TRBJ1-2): DAGVTQSPTHLIKTRGQQVTLRCSPKSGHDTVSWYQQALGQGPQFIFQYYEEEERQRGNFPDRFSGHQFPNYSSELNVNALLLGDSALYLCASNLGQPGGNYGYTFGSGTRLTVV.

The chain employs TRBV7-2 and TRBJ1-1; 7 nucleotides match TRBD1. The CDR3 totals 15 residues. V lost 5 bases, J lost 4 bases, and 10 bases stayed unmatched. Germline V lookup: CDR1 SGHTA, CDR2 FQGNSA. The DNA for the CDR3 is TGTGCCAGCAGCCCCGAACGACAGGGCCCCACTGAAGCTTTCTTT. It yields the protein CASSPERQGPTEAFF.

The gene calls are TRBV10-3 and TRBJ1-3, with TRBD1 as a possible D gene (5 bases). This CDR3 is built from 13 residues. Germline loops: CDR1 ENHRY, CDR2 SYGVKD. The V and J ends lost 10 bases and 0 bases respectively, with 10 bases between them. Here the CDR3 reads CASQGFSGNTIYF. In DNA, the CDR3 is TGTGCCAGTCAGGGCTTCTCTGGAAACACCATATATTTT.

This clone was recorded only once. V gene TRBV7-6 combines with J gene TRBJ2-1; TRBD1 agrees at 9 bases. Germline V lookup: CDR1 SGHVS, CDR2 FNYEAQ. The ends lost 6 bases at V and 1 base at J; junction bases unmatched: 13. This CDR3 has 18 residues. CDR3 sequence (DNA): TGTGCCAGCAGTTCACGTACCCCGGGACAGGGTTCCTACAATGAGCAGTTCTTC. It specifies CASSSRTPGQGSYNEQFF.

CDR3 amino acids: CASSLIRGRGTGELFF. CDR3 nucleotides: TGCGCCAGCAGCTTGATTAGGGGGCGCGGCACCGGGGAGCTGTTTTTT. The chain recombines TRBV5-1 with TRBJ2-2; 7 bases map to TRBD1. J lost 4 bases, V lost 1 base, and 7 bases had no gene match. Looked up from germline, CDR1 is SGHRS and CDR2 is YFSETQ. The CDR3 consists of 16 residues. Combining the CDR3 with reference TRBV5-1 and TRBJ2-2 gives the whole variable domain KAGVTQTPRYLIKTRGQQVTLSCSPISGHRSVSWYQQTPGQGLQFLFEYFSETQRNKGNFPGRFSGRQFSNSRSEMNVSTLELGDSALYLCASSLIRGRGTGELFFGEGSRLTVL.

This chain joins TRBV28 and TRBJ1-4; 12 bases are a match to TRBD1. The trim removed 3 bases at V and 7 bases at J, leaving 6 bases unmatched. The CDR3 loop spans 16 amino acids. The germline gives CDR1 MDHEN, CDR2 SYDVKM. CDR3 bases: TGTGCCAGCAGTTTGGGACAGGGGGCGCAGGGTGAAAAACTGTTTTTT. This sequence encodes CASSLGQGAQGEKLFF.

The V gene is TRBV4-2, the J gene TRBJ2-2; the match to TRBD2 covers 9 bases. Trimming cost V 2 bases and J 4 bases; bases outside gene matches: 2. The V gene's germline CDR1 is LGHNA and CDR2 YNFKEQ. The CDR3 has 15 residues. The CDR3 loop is CASSQSGGPTGELFF. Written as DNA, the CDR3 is TGTGCCAGCAGCCAAAGCGGGGGGCCCACCGGGGAGCTGTTTTTT.

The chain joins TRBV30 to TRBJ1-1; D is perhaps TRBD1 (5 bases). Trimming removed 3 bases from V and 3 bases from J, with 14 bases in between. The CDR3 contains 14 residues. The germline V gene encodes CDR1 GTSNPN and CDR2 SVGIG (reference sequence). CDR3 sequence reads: CAWRGPGRYTEAFF. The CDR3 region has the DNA TGTGCCTGGAGGGGGCCCGGTCGGTACACTGAAGCTTTCTTT.

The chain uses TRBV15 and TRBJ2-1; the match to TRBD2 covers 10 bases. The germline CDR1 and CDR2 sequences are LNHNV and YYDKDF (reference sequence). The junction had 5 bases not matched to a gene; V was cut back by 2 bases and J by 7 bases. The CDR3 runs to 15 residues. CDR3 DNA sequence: TGTGCCACCAGCAGACCCATAGCGGGAGGTAATGAGCAGTTCTTC. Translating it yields CATSRPIAGGNEQFF.

The CDR3 DNA sequence: TGCGCCAGCAGCCCCCGGACAGGGGAGGACACTGAAGCTTTCTTT. The encoded protein is CASSPRTGEDTEAFF. The chain carries TRBV5-1 and TRBJ1-1, with 9 bases aligning to TRBD1. Germline CDR1 reads SGHRS; CDR2 reads YFSETQ. The CDR3 sequence is 15 residues long. The V and J ends lost 4 bases and 3 bases, in that order; junction bases with no gene match: 7.

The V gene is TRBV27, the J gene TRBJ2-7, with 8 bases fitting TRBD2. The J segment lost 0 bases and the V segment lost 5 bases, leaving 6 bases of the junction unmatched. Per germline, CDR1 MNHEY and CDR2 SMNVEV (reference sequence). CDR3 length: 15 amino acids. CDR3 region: CASSLTSGSSYEQYF. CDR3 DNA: TGTGCCAGCAGTCTAACTAGCGGTAGCTCCTACGAGCAGTACTTC.

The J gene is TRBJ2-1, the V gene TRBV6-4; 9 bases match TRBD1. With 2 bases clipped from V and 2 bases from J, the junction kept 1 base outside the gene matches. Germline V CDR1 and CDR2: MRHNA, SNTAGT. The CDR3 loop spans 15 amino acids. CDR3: CASSDGTGPYNEQFF. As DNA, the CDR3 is TGTGCCAGCAGTGACGGGACAGGGCCCTACAATGAGCAGTTCTTC.

The CDR3 nucleotides read TGTGCCAGCTCACCACCTGACAGAGCAACTAATGAAAAACTGTTTTTT. It specifies CASSPPDRATNEKLFF. The gene calls are TRBV18 and TRBJ1-4, with D possibly matching TRBD1 (5 bases). The CDR3 has 16 amino acids. V was trimmed by 0 bases and J by 0 bases, leaving 8 bases between them. CDR1 KGHSH and CDR2 LQKENI come from the germline V gene.

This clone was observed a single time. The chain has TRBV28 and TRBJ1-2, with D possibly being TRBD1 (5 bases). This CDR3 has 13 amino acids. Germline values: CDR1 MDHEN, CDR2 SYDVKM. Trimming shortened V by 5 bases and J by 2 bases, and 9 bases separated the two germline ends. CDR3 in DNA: TGTGCCAGCAGTACAGGACAAAACTATGGCTACACCTTC. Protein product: CASSTGQNYGYTF.

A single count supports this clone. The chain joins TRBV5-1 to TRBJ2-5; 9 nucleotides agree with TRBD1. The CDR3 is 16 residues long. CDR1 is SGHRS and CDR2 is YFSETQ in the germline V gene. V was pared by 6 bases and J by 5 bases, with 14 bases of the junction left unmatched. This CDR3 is CASTPQGQGRWETQYF. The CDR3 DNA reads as TGCGCCAGCACCCCCCAGGGACAGGGTAGATGGGAGACCCAGTACTTC.

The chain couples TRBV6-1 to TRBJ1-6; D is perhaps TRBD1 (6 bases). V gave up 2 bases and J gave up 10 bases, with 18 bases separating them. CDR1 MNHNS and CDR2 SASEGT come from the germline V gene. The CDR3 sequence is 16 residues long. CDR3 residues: CASSEPGQGFGSPLHF. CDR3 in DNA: TGTGCCAGCAGTGAACCGGGACAAGGGTTTGGGTCACCCCTCCACTTT.

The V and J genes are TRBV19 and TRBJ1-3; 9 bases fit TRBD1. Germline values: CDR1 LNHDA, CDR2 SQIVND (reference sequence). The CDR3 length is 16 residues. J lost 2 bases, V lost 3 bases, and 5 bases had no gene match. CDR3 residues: CASSISGTGPGNTIYF. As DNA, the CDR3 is TGTGCCAGTAGTATCAGTGGGACAGGGCCTGGAAACACCATATATTTT.

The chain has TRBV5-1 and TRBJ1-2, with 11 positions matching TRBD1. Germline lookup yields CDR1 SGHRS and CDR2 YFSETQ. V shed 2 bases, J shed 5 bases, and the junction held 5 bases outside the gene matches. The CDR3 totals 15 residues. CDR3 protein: CASSLGQGARYGYTF. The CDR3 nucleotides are TGCGCCAGCAGCTTAGGACAGGGGGCCCGGTATGGCTACACCTTC.

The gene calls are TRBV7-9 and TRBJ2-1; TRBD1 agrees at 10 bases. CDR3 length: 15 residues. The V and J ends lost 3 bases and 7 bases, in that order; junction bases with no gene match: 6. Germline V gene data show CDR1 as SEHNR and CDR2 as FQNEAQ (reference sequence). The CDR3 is CASSFGQGDRNEQFF. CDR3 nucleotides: TGTGCCAGCAGCTTCGGACAGGGGGACCGGAATGAGCAGTTCTTC.

The DNA of the CDR3 is TGTGCCTGGAGTGGGTTAAGACTAGCGGGACTCACAGATACGCAGTATTTT. Its protein product is CAWSGLRLAGLTDTQYF. V gene TRBV30 combines with J gene TRBJ2-3; 11 bases align to TRBD2. CDR3 length: 17 amino acids. The V segment lost 1 base and the J segment 2 bases; nucleotides outside the gene matches: 8. Germline CDR1 reads GTSNPN; CDR2 reads SVGIG (reference sequence). Full variable domain (remainder filled in from reference TRBV30 and TRBJ2-3): SQTIHQWPATLVQPVGSPLSLECTVEGTSNPNLYWYRQAAGRGLQLLFYSVGIGQISSEVPQNLSASRPQDRQFILSSKKLLLSDSGFYLCAWSGLRLAGLTDTQYFGPGTRLTVL.

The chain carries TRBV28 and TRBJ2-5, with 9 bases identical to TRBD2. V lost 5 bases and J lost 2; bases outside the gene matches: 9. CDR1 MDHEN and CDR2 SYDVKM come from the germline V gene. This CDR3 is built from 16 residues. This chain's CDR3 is CASSLYTTSGQETQYF. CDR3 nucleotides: TGTGCCAGCAGTCTGTATACGACTAGCGGACAAGAGACCCAGTACTTC.

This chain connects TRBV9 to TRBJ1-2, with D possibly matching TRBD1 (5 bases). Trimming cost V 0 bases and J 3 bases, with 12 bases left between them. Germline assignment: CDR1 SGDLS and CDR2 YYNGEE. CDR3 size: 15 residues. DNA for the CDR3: TGTGCCAGCAGCGTAGGACAGAATAAGTACTATGGCTACACCTTC. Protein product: CASSVGQNKYYGYTF.